This TCR beta chain was profiled in a study of early T cells in non-severe SARS-CoV-2 infection. Study-level information: It was bulk RNA from unsorted whole blood that was sequenced, and the chains were unpaired. Study-wide points: The matching step, a VDJdb search, favored anti-spike CD8 responses and missed private and CD4 specificities.

This CDR3 is built from 17 residues. The germline V gene encodes CDR1 MNHEY and CDR2 SVGEGT. V gave up 3 bases and J gave up 2 bases; unmatched junction bases: 9. Individual cDNA molecules were tagged with unique molecular identifiers, the study reported. MiXCR, run by TCRdb on the 5' RACE reads, gives a single entry per CDR3 protein. Among about 97,000 distinct CDR3 sequences, approximately 10% were seen once, and the ten largest hold approximately 4.5%. This clonotype turned up a few times. Its antigen is not identified. The sequence derives from an adult who was a healthcare worker with PCR-confirmed SARS-CoV-2 infection or an uninfected control (not recorded which). The rearrangement links TRBV6-2 or TRBV6-3 to TRBJ2-3, with TRBD2 matching 9 bases. This material consisted of whole blood, taken at baseline. The CDR3 nucleotides are TGTGCCAGCAGTTATGATGCTAGCGGGGATGTCACAGATACGCAGTATTTT. It specifies CASSYDASGDVTDTQYF.